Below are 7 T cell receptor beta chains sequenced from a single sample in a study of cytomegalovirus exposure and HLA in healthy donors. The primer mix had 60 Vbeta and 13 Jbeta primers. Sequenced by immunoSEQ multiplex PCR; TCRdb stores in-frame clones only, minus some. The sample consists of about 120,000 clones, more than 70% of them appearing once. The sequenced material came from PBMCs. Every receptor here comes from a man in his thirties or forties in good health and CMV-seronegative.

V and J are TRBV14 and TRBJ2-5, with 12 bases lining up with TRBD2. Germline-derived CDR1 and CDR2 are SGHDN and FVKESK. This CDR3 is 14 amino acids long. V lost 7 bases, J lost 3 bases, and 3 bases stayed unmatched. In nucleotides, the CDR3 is TGTGCCAGCAAAAGACTAGCGGGGGAAGAGACCCAGTACTTC. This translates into CASKRLAGEETQYF.

CDR3 loop: CASRTGGIGTDTQYF. The CDR3 bases are TGTGCCAGCAGGACAGGGGGCATCGGCACAGATACGCAGTATTTT. This chain uses TRBV5-4 with TRBJ2-3; 10 positions match TRBD1. The V gene end was trimmed by 5 bases and the J gene end by 1 base; junction bases not matched to a gene: 4. This CDR3 region has 15 residues. CDR1 is SGHNT, CDR2 YYREEE, per germline (reference sequence).

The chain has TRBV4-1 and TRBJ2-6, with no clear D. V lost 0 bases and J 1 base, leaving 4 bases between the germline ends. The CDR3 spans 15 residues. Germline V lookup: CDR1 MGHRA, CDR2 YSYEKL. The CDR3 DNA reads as TGCGCCAGCAGCCAAGACCTTTCTGGGGCCAACGTCCTGACTTTC. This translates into CASSQDLSGANVLTF.

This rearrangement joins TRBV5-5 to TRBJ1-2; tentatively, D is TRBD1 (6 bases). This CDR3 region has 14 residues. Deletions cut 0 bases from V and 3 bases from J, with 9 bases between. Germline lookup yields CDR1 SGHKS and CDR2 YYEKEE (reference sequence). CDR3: CASSLGGLYYGYTF. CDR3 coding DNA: TGTGCCAGCAGCTTGGGGGGGCTTTACTATGGCTACACCTTC.

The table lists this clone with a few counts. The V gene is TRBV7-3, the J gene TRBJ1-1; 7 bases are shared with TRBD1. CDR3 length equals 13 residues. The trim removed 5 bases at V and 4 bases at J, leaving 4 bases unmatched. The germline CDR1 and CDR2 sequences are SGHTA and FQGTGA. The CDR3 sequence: CASSATGATEAFF. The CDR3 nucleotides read TGTGCCAGCAGCGCCACAGGGGCCACTGAAGCTTTCTTT.

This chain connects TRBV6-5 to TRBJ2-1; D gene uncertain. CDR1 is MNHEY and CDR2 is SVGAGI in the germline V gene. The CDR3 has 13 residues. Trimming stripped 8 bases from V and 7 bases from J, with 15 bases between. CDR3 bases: TGTGCCAGCCGGCCTTACTATGGGAATGAGCAGTTCTTC. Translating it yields CASRPYYGNEQFF.

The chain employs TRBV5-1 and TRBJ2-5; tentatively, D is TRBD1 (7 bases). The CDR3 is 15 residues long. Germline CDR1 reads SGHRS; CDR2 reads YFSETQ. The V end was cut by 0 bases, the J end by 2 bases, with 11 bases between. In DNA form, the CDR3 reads TGCGCCAGCAGCTTGGCAGGGGGGAGACAAGAGACCCAGTACTTC. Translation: CASSLAGGRQETQYF.